This T cell receptor beta chain was identified during a study of blood T cell repertoires in COVID-19. Across the whole study: Acute-phase and convalescent COVID-19 samples originated in the United States, Italy and Spain. Sample material is recorded as cDNA or gDNA derived from T cells, B-cell-depleted T cells, or PBMCs.

Source study methods: Reference gene primer amplification gave nucleated cell count estimates. TCRdb's copy holds only in-frame clones and misses some; the assay was immunoSEQ multiplex PCR. V, J and clone size were drawn from that table, and D and trimming were deduced from the DNA. The repertoire has 120,000 or so clones, 88% of them found once; the top ten carry about 8%. This CDR3 has 13 residues. The V end lost 5 bases, the J end lost 3 bases, and 8 bases lay between the germline ends. Germline V gives CDR1 SGHTA, CDR2 FQGNSA. The sequence was collected from a man between 45 and 60 years old with acute or convalescent COVID-19. The chain has TRBV7-2 and TRBJ1-5; D is undetermined. Input material: peripheral blood. The CDR3: CASSEAVNQPQHF. In DNA, the CDR3 is TGTGCCAGCAGCGAAGCGGTCAATCAGCCCCAGCATTTT.